Described below is a single T cell receptor (beta chain) sequence and its context. Its specificity is unknown. The data were produced by immunoSEQ multiplex PCR, yet TCRdb's version contains in-frame clones alone and is incomplete. The sample shows 75,000 to 100,000 clones, approximately 91% of them seen only once. Per germline, CDR1 SGDLS and CDR2 YYNGEE. With 4 bases clipped from V and 4 bases from J, the junction kept 7 bases outside the gene matches. This CDR3 region has 15 residues. These data belong to a study of T cell responses to AZD1222 COVID-19 vaccine. General study findings and limits: Donors were chiefly white British, with a greater number of females, and clonal diversity was perhaps underestimated.

Source: peripheral blood, taken on day 0 of AZD1222 vaccination. The source is an adult in good health. The chain combines TRBV9 with TRBJ1-4, with 7 positions matching TRBD1. CDR3 nucleotides: TGTGCCAGCAGCTTCCGGGACAGTGTTAATGAAAAACTGTTTTTT. Translating gives CASSFRDSVNEKLFF.